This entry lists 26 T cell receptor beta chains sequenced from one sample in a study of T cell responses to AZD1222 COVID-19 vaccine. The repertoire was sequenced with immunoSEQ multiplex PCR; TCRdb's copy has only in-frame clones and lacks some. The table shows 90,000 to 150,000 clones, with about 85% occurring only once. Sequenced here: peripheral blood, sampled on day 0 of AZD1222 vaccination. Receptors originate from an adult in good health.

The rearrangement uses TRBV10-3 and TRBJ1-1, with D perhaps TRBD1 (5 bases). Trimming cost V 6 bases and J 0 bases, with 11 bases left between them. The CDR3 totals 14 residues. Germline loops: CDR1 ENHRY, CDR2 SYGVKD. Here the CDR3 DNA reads TGTGCCATCAGGGAGACAGTGATGAACACTGAAGCTTTCTTT. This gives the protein CAIRETVMNTEAFF.

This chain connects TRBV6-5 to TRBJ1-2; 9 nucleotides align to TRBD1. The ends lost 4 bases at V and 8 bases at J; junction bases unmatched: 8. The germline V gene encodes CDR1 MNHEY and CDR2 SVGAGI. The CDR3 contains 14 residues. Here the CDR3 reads CASSLLDRGLGYTF. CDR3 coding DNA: TGTGCCAGCAGTTTATTGGACAGGGGACTAGGCTACACCTTC.

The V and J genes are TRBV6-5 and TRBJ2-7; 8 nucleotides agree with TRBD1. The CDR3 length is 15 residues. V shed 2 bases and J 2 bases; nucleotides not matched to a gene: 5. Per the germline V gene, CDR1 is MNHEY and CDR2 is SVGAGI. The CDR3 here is CASSYVGQAPYEQYF. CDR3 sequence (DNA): TGTGCCAGCAGTTACGTGGGACAGGCCCCCTACGAGCAGTACTTC.

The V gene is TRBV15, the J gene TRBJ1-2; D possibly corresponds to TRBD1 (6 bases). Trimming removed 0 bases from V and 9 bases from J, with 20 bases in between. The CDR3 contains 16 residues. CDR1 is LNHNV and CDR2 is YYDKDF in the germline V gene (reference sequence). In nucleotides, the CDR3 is TGTGCCACCAGCAGAGAGGGAAAGGGGGGCGGGGATCGCTACACCTTC. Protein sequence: CATSREGKGGGDRYTF.

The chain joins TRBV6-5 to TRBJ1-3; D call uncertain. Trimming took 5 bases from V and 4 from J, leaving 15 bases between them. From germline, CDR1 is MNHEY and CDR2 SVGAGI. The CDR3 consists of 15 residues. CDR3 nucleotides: TGTGCCAGCAGTACCGCGGGTGTTGCCGGAAACACCATATATTTT. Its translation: CASSTAGVAGNTIYF.

CDR3 region: CASSNQGGNTEAFF. As DNA, the CDR3 is TGTGCCAGCAGTAACCAGGGGGGAAACACTGAAGCTTTCTTT. This chain joins TRBV25-1 and TRBJ1-1, with 7 bases fitting TRBD1. Germline CDR1 MGHDK, CDR2 SYGVNS. V dropped 5 bases and J dropped 2; count of bases not matched to a gene: 5. The CDR3 consists of 14 residues.

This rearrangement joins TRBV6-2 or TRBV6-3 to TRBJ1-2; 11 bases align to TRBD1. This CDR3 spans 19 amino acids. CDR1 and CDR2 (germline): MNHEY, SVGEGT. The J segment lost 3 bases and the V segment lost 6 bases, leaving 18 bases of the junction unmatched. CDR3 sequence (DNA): TGTGCCAGCAGCTTAAAACGAGGACAGGGGGCGAAGGTATACTATGGCTACACCTTC. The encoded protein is CASSLKRGQGAKVYYGYTF.

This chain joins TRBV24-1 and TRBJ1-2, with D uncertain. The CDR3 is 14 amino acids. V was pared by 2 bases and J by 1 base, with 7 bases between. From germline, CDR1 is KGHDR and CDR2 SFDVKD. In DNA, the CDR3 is TGTGCCACCAGTGATTCCGGCAATAACTATGGCTACACCTTC. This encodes CATSDSGNNYGYTF.

The CDR3 region is CASSPRQGAWGYTF. In DNA, the CDR3 is TGCGCCAGCAGCCCCCGACAGGGGGCATGGGGCTACACCTTC. The chain carries TRBV4-1 and TRBJ1-2, with 10 positions matching TRBD1. Germline loops: CDR1 MGHRA, CDR2 YSYEKL. The CDR3 is 14 amino acids. Losses at the gene ends were 4 bases for V and 8 bases for J; bases not matched to a gene: 7.

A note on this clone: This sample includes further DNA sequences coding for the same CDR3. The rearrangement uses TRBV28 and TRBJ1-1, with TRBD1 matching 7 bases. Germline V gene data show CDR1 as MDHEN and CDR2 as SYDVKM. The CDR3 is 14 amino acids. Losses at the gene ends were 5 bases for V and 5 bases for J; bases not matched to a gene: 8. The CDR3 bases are TGTGCCAGCAGTCTAGACAGGGTCAGGACTGAAGCTTTCTTT. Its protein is CASSLDRVRTEAFF.

The CDR3 sequence is CASSIEGEGPYEQYF. CDR3 nucleotides: TGTGCCAGCAGTATTGAAGGGGAAGGCCCCTACGAGCAGTACTTC. This chain connects TRBV2 to TRBJ2-7, with D possibly matching TRBD1 (5 bases). The V and J ends lost 5 bases and 2 bases respectively, with 16 bases between them. Germline-derived CDR1 and CDR2 are SNHLY and FYNNEI. The length of the CDR3 is 15 residues.

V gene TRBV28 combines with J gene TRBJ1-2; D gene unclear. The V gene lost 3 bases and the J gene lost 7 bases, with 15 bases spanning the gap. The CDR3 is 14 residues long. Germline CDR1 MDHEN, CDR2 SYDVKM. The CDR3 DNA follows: TGTGCCAGCAGTTTCCCTGCATTCATGGGTGGCTACACCTTC. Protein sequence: CASSFPAFMGGYTF.

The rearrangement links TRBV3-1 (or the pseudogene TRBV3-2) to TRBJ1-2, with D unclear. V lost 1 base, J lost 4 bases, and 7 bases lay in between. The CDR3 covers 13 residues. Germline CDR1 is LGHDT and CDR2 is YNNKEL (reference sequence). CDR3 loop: CASSQGVAYGYTF. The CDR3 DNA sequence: TGTGCCAGCAGCCAAGGGGTGGCCTATGGCTACACCTTC.

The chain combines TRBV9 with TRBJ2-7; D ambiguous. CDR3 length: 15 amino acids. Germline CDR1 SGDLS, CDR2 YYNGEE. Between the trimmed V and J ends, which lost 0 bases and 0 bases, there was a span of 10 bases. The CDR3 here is CASSVDPSSSYEQYF. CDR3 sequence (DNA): TGTGCCAGCAGCGTAGACCCTTCGAGCTCCTACGAGCAGTACTTC. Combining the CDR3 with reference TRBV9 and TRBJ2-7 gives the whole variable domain DSGVTQTPKHLITATGQRVTLRCSPRSGDLSVYWYQQSLDQGLQFLIQYYNGEERAKGNILERFSAQQFPDLHSELNLSSLELGDSALYFCASSVDPSSSYEQYFGPGTRLTVT.

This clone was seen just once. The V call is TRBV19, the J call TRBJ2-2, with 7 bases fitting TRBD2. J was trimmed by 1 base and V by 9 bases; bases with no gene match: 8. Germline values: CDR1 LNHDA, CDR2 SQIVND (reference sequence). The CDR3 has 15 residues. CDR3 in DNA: TGTGCCAGCTCGCCGGGACTAATGAACACCGGGGAGCTGTTTTTT. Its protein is CASSPGLMNTGELFF.

CDR3 DNA sequence: TGTGCCAGCAGCCATCATTCGGGGGCTAGCGGGAGACGGGAGACCCAGTACTTC. It encodes CASSHHSGASGRRETQYF. The chain recombines TRBV3-1 (or the pseudogene TRBV3-2) with TRBJ2-5; 10 bases are a match to TRBD2. The junction had 15 bases not matched to a gene; V was cut back by 3 bases and J by 5 bases. Germline CDR1 is LGHDT and CDR2 is YNNKEL (reference sequence). This CDR3 spans 18 amino acids.

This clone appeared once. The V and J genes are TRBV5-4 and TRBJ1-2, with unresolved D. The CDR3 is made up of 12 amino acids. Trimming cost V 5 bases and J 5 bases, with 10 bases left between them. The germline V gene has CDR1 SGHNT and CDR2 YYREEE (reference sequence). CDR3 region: CASSGSGYGYTF. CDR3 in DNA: TGTGCCAGCAGTGGGTCTGGTTATGGCTACACCTTC.

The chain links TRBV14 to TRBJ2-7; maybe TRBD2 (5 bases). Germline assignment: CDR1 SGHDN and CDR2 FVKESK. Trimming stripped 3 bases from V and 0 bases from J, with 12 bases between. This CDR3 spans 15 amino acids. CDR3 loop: CASSHFSVDSYEQYF. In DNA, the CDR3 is TGTGCCAGCAGCCATTTTAGCGTCGACTCCTACGAGCAGTACTTC.

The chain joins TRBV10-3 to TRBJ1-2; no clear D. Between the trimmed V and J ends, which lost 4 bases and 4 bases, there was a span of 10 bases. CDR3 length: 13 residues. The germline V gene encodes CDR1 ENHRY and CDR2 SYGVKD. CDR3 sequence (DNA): TGTGCCATCAGTGGAGGACGGACCTATGGCTACACCTTC. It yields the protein CAISGGRTYGYTF.

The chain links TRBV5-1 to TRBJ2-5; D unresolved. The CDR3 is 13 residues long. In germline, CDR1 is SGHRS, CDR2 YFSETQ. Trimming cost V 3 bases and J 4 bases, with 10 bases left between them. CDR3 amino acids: CASSYSGGETQYF. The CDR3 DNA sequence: TGCGCCAGCAGCTACTCAGGTGGAGAGACCCAGTACTTC. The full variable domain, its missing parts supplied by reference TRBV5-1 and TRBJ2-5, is KAGVTQTPRYLIKTRGQQVTLSCSPISGHRSVSWYQQTPGQGLQFLFEYFSETQRNKGNFPGRFSGRQFSNSRSEMNVSTLELGDSALYLCASSYSGGETQYFGPGTRLLVL.

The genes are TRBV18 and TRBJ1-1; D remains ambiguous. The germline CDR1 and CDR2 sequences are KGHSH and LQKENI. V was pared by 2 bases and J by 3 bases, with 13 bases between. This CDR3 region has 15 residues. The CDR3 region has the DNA TGTGCCAGCTCACCAGGTCCGGGGAGGGACACTGAAGCTTTCTTT. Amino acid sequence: CASSPGPGRDTEAFF.

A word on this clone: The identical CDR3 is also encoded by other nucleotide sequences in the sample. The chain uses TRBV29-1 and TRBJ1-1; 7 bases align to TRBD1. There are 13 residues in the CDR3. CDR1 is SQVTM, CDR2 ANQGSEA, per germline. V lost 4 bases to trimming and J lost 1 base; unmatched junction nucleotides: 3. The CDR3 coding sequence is TGCAGCGTTGCCCGACAGGGGAACACTGAAGCTTTCTTT. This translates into CSVARQGNTEAFF.

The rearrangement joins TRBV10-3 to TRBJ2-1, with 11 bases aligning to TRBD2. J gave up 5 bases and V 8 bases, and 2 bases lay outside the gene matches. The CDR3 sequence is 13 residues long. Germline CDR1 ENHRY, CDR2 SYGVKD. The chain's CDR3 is CAISGLADNEQFF. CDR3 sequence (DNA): TGTGCCATCTCGGGACTAGCGGACAATGAGCAGTTCTTC.

CDR3 DNA sequence: TGTGCCAGCAGCCGGGACCAGATAACCGAGCAGTACTTC. This encodes CASSRDQITEQYF. J is TRBJ2-7 and V is TRBV7-8; D possibly matches TRBD1 or TRBD2 (5 bases each). V shed 5 bases and J shed 6 bases, with 14 bases lying between them. CDR1 and CDR2 (germline): SGHVS, FQNEAQ. The CDR3 has 13 residues. Variable domain in full (rest from reference TRBV7-8 and TRBJ2-7): GAGVSQSPRYKVAKRGQDVALRCDPISGHVSLFWYQQALGQGPEFLTYFQNEAQLDKSGLPSDRFFAERPEGSVSTLKIQRTQQEDSAVYLCASSRDQITEQYFGPGTRLTVT.

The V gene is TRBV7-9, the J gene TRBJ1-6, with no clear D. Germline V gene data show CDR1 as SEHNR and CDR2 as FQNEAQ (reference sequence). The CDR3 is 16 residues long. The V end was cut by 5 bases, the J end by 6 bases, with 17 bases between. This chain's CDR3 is CASSVWRGISNSPLHF. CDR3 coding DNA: TGTGCCAGCAGCGTCTGGCGAGGGATTAGTAATTCACCCCTCCACTTT.

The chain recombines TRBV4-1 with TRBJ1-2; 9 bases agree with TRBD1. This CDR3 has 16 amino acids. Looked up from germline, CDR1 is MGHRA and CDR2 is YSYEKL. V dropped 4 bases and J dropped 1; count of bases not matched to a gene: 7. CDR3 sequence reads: CASSLPGQGFNYGYTF. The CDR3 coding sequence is TGCGCCAGCAGCCTCCCGGGACAGGGATTTAACTATGGCTACACCTTC.